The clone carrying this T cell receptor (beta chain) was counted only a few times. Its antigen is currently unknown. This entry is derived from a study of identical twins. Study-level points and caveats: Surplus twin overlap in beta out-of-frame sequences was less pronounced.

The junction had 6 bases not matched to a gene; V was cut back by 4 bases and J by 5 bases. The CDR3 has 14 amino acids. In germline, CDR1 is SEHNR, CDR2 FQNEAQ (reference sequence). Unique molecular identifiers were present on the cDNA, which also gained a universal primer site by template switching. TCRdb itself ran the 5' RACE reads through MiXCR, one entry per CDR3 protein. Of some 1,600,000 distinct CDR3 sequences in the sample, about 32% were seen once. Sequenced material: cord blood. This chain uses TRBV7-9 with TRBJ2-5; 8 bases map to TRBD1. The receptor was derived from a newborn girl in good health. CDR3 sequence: CASSYPGGRETQYF. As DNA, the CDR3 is TGTGCCAGCAGCTATCCAGGGGGCCGGGAGACCCAGTACTTC.